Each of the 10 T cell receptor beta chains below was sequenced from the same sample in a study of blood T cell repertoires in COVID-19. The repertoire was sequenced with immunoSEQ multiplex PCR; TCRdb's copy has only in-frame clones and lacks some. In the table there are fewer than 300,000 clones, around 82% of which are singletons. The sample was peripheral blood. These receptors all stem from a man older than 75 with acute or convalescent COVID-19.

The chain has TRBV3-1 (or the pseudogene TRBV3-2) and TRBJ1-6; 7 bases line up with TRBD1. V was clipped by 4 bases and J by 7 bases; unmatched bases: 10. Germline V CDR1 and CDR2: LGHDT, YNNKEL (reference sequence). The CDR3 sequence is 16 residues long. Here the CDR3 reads CASSRATGTANSPLHF. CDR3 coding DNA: TGTGCCAGCAGCCGAGCAACCGGGACAGCCAATTCACCCCTCCACTTT.

For the CDR3, the DNA is TGTGCCAGCAGTTACCTCCGGGGAGGGGGGAACGAGCAGTACTTC. Translating it yields CASSYLRGGGNEQYF. The chain uses TRBV28 and TRBJ2-7; possible D gene TRBD2, 7 bases. This CDR3 region has 15 residues. V was cut by 4 bases and J by 5 bases, with 18 bases left in between. The germline V gene has CDR1 MDHEN and CDR2 SYDVKM.

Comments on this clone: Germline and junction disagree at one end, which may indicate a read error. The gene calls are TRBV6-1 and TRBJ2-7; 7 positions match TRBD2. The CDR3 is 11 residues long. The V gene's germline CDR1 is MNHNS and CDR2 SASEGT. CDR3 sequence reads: CASSEIAGVNF. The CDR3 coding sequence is TGTGCCAGCAGTGAAATAGCGGGTGTTAACTTC.

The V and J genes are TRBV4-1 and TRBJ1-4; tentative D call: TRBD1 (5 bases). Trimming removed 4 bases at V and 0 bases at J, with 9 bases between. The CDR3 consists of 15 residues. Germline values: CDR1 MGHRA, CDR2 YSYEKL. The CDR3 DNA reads TGCGCCAGCAGCCCAGAAGGGGCAACTAATGAAAAACTGTTTTTT. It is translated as CASSPEGATNEKLFF.

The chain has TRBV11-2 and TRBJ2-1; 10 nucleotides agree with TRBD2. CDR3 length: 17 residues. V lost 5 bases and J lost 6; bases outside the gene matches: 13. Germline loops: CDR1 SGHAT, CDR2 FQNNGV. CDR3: CASSRRSGRAESNEQFF. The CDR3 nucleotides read TGTGCCAGCAGCCGCCGCAGCGGGAGGGCCGAGAGCAATGAGCAGTTCTTC. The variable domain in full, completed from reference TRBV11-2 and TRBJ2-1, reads EAGVAQSPRYKIIEKRQSVAFWCNPISGHATLYWYQQILGQGPKLLIQFQNNGVVDDSQLPKDRFSAERLKGVDSTLKIQPAKLEDSAVYLCASSRRSGRAESNEQFFGPGTRLTVL.

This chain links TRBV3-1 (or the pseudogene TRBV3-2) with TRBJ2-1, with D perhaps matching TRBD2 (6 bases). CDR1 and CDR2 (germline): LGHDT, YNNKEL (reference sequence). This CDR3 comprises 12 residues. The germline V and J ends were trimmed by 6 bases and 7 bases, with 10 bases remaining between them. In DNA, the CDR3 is TGTGCCAGCAGAGGAGGGGAGAATGAGCAGTTCTTC. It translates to CASRGGENEQFF.

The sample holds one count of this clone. The CDR3 region has the DNA TGTGCCAGCGCGGGCCAGGTGACCGGGGAGCTGTTTTTT. It is translated as CASAGQVTGELFF. The chain couples TRBV2 to TRBJ2-2, with D possibly matching TRBD2 (5 bases). Per the germline V gene, CDR1 is SNHLY and CDR2 is FYNNEI. V lost 8 bases and J lost 5, with 12 bases in between. The CDR3 has 13 residues.

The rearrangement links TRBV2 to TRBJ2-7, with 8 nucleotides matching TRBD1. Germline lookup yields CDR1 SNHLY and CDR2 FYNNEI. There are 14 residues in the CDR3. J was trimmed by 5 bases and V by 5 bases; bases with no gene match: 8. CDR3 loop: CASSRPGTGNEQYF. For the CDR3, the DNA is TGTGCCAGCAGTCGCCCAGGGACAGGCAACGAGCAGTACTTC.

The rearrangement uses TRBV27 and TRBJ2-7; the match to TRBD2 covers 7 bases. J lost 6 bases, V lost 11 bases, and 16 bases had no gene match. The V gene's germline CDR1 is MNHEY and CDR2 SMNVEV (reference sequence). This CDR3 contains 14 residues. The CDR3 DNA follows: TGTGCCGCCCAGGGAGGGACTCAAGTAACCGAGCAGTACTTC. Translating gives CAAQGGTQVTEQYF.

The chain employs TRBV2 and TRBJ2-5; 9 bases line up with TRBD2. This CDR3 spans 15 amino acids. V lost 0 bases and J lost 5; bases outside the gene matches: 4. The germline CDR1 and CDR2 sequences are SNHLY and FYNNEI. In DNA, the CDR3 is TGTGCCAGCAGTGAAGCTGGACTAGCGCGGGAGACCCAGTACTTC. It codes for CASSEAGLARETQYF.